The sequence of this T cell receptor beta chain was determined in a study of blood T cell repertoires in COVID-19. Turning to the study itself: Material from acute and convalescent COVID-19 was sourced from the United States, Italy and Spain. Sample material is recorded as cDNA or gDNA derived from T cells, B-cell-depleted T cells, or PBMCs.

Details on this clone: Other DNA variants within this sample encode the same CDR3.

Original handling: How many nucleated cells were present was estimated from reference gene primer amplification. Assay: immunoSEQ multiplex PCR; the TCRdb copy retains only in-frame clones and omits some. Clone size and the V and J calls come from that table; the DNA yielded D and trimming. The table includes 110,000 or so clones, roughly 80% detected once. CDR1 is SEHNR, CDR2 FQNEAQ, per germline (reference sequence). Trimming pared 1 base from V and 0 bases from J, leaving 7 bases between. The CDR3 consists of 14 residues. Sequenced material: peripheral blood. The TCR was taken from a human donor in a cohort sampled during active COVID-19. The genes are TRBV7-9 and TRBJ2-7; possible D gene TRBD2, 6 bases. CDR3 bases: TGTGCCAGCAGCTTAGAGGGAGGCTCCTACGAGCAGTACTTC. It translates to CASSLEGGSYEQYF.